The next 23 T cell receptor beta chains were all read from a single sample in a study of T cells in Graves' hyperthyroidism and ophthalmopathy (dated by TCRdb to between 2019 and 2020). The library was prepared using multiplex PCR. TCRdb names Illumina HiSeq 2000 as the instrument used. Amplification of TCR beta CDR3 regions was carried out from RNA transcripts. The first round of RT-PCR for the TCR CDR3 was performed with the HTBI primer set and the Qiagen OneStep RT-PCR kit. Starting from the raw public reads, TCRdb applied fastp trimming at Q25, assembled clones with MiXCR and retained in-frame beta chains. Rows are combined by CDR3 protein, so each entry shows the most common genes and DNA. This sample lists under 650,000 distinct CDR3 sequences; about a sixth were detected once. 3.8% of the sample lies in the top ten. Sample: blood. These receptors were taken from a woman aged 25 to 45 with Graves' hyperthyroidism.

Here the CDR3 reads CASSVWDRATYEQYF. CDR3 nucleotide sequence: TGCGCCAGCAGTGTTTGGGACAGGGCGACCTACGAGCAGTACTTC. V gene TRBV10-2 combines with J gene TRBJ2-7; 9 bases fit TRBD1. The CDR3 extends over 15 amino acids. Germline-derived CDR1 and CDR2 are WSHSY and SAAADI. V lost 4 bases, J lost 2 bases, and 6 bases stayed unmatched.

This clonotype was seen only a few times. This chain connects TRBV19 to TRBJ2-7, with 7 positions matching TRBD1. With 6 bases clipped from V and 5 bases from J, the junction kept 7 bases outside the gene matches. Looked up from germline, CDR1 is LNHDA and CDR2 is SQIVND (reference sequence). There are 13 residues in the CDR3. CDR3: CASSHGQANEQYF. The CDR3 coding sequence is TGTGCCAGTAGCCACGGACAGGCGAACGAGCAGTACTTC.

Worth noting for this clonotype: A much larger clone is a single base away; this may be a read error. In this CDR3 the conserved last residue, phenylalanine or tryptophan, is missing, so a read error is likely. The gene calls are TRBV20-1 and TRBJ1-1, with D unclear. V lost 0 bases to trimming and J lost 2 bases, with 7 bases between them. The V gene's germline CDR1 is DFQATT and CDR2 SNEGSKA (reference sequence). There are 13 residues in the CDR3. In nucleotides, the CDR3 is TGCAGTGCTAGAGATCTGAGTAACACTGAAGCTTTCTTG. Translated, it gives CSARDLSNTEAFL.

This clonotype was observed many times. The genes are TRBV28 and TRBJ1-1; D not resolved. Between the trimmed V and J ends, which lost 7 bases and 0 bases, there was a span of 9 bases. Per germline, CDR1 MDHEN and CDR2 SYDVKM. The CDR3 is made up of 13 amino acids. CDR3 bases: TGTGCCAGCACTACAGCAATGAACACTGAAGCTTTCTTT. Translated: CASTTAMNTEAFF.

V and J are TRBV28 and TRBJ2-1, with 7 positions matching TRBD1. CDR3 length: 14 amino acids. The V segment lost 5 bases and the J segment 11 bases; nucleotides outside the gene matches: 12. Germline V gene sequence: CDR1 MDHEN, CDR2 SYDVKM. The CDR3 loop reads CASSPIGTENKQFF. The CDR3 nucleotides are TGTGCCAGCAGTCCGATCGGGACAGAGAACAAGCAGTTCTTC.

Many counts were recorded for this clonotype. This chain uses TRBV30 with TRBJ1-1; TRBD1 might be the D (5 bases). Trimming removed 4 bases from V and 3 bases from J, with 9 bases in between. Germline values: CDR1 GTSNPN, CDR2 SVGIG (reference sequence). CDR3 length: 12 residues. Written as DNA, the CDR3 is TGTGCCTGGAACGCGGGGGACACTGAAGCTTTCTTT. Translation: CAWNAGDTEAFF.

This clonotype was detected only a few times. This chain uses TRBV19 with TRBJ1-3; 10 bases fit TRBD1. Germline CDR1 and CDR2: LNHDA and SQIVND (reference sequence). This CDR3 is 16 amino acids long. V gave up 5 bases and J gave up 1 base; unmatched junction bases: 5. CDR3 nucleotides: TGTGCCAGTAGTGTCCGACAGGGGGCTTCTGGAAACACCATATATTTT. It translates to CASSVRQGASGNTIYF.

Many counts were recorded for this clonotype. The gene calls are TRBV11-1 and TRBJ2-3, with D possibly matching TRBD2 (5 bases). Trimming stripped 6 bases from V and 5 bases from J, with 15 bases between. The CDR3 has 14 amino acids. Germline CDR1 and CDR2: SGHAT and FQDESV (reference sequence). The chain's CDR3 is CASSSARAVDTQYF. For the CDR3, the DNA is TGTGCCAGCAGTTCCGCGCGGGCGGTAGATACGCAGTATTTT.

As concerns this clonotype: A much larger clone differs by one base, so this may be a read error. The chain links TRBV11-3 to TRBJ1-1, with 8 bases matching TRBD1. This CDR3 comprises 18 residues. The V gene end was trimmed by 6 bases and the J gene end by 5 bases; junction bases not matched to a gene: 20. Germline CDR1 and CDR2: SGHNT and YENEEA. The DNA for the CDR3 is TGTGCCAGCAGTAATGGCTGGGGGACTCAGGGGGCGCGTACTGAAGCTTTCTTT. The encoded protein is CASSNGWGTQGARTEAFF.

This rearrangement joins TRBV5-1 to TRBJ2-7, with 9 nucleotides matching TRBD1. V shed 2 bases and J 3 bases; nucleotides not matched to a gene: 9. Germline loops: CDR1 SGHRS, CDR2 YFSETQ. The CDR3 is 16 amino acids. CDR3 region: CASSFFPDRGLYEQYF. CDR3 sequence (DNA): TGCGCCAGCAGCTTCTTTCCGGACAGGGGACTCTACGAGCAGTACTTC.

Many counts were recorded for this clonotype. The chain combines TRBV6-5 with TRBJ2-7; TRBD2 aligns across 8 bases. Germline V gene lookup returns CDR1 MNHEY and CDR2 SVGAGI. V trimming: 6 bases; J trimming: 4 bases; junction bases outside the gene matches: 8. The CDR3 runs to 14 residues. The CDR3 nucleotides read TGTGCCAGCAGGAGACCGGGACTAGATTACGAGCAGTACTTC. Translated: CASRRPGLDYEQYF.

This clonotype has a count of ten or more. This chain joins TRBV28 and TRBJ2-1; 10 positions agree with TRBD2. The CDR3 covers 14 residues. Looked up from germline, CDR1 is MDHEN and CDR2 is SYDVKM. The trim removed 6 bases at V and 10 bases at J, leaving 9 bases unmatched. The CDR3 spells CASRGQREGGEQFF. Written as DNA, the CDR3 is TGTGCCAGCAGAGGTCAGCGGGAGGGGGGGGAGCAGTTCTTC.

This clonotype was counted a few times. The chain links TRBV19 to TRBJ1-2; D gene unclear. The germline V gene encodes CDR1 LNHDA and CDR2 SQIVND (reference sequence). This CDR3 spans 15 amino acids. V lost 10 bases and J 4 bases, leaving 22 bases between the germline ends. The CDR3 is CATRREVDYLYGYTF. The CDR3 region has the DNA TGTGCCACAAGGAGGGAGGTCGACTACCTCTATGGCTACACCTTC.

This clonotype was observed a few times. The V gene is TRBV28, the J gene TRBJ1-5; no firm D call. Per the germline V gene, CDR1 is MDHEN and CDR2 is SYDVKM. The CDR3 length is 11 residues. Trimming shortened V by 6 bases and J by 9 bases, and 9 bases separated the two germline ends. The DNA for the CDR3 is TGTGCCAGCAGAGTCCGGGGGCCCCAGCATTTT. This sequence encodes CASRVRGPQHF.

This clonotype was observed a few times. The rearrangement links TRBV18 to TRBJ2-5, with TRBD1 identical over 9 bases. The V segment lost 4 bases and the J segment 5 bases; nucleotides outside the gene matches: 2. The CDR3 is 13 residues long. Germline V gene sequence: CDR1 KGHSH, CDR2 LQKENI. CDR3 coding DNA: TGTGCCAGCTCACGGGACAGGGTCGAGACCCAGTACTTC. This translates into CASSRDRVETQYF. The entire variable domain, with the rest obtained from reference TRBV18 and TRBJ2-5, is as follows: NAGVMQNPRHLVRRRGQEARLRCSPMKGHSHVYWYRQLPEEGLKFMVYLQKENIIDESGMPKERFSAEFPKEGPSILRIQQVVRGDSAAYFCASSRDRVETQYFGPGTRLLVL.

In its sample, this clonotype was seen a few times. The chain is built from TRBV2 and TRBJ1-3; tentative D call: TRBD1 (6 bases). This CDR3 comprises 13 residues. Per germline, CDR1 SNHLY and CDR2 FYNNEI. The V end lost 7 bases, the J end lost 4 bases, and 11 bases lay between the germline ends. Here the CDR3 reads CASNGGWGNTIYF. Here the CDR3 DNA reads TGTGCCAGCAACGGGGGCTGGGGAAACACCATATATTTT. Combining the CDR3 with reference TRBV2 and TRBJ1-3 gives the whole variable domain EPEVTQTPSHQVTQMGQEVILRCVPISNHLYFYWYRQILGQKVEFLVSFYNNEISEKSEIFDDQFSVERPDGSNFTLKIRSTKLEDSAMYFCASNGGWGNTIYFGEGSWLTVV.

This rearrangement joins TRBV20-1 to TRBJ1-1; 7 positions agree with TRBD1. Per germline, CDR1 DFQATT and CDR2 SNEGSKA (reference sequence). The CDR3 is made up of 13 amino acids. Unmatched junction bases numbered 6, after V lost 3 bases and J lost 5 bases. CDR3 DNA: TGCAGTGCTAGGTCGGCAGGGGGGACTGAAGCTTTCTTT. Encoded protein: CSARSAGGTEAFF.

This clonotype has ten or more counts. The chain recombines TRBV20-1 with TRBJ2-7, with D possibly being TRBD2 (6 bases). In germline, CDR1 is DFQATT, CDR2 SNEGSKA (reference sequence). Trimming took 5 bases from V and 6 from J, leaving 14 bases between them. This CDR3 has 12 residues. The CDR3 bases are TGCAGTGCTGGGACTCGGTCCCCCGAGCAGTACTTC. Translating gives CSAGTRSPEQYF.

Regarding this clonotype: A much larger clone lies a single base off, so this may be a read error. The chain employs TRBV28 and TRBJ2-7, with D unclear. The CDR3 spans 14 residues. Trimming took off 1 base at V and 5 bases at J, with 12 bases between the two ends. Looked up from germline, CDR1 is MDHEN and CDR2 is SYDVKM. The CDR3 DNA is TGTGCCAGCAGTTTATATCCGAGAGGCCACGAGCAGTACTTC. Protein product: CASSLYPRGHEQYF.

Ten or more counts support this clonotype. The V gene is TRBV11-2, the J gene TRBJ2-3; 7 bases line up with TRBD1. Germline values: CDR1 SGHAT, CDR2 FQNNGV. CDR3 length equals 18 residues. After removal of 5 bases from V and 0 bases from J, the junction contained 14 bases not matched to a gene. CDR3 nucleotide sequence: TGTGCCAGCAGCCCTCCCGGGACAGTTCACCCTAGCACAGATACGCAGTATTTT. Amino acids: CASSPPGTVHPSTDTQYF.

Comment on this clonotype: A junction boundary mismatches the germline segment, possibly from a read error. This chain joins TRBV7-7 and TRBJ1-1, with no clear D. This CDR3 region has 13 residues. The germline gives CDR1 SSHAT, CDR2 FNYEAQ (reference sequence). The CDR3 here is CASSTRLNTEAFF. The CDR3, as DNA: TGTGCTAGCAGTACGCGGCTAAACACTGAAGCTTTCTTT.

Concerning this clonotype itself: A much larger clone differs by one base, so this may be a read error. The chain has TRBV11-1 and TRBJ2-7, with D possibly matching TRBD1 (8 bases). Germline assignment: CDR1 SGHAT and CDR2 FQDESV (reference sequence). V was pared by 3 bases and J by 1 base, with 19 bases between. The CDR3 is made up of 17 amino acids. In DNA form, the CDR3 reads TGTGCCAGCAGCTTCCCGCGACAGGGGAGGGCATCCTACGAGCAGTACTTC. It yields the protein CASSFPRQGRASYEQYF.

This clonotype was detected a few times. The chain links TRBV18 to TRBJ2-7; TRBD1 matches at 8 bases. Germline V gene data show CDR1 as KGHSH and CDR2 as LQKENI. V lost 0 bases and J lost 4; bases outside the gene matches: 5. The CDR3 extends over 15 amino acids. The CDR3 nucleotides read TGTGCCAGCTCACCACCTCAGGGGGCTCGGTACGAGCAGTACTTC. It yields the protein CASSPPQGARYEQYF.